The sequence of this T cell receptor beta chain was determined in a study of regulatory T cells in long-lasting Graves disease. Study observations and caveats: The study found persistent patients shared more public clonotypes (roughly 3,000) than new patients (approximately 970).

The TCR beta library used iRepertoire HTBI primers with Arm-PCR amplification of CDR3. TCRdb ran MiXCR on the multiplex PCR reads and lists one entry per CDR3 protein. The sample holds fewer than 550,000 distinct CDR3 sequences, about a sixth seen once. Specified time point: newly diagnosed GD, antithyroid drugs for less than 3 months. Isolated PBMC RNA provided the starting material for the TCR library. Patients all came to the study from an endocrinology department in Xi'an, China. At least ten counts were recorded for this clonotype. Its antigen is unidentified. The CDR3 length is 15 residues. V gave up 7 bases and J gave up 3 bases; unmatched junction bases: 9. The same sample was also used in a study of T cells in Graves' hyperthyroidism and ophthalmopathy. From that paper: The HTBI set primed first-round TCR CDR3 RT-PCR. Onset of ophthalmopathy came a median around 7.1 months after the model predicted it.

This sequence originates from a woman aged 18 to 35 with Graves disease. The sample here was peripheral blood mononuclear cells (PBMCs), taken at new diagnosis, from a patient treated with antithyroid drugs. The chain combines TRBV12-3 or TRBV12-4 with TRBJ2-1, with 7 bases lining up with TRBD2. The CDR3 sequence: CASKRREGLYNEQFF. For the CDR3, the DNA is TGTGCCAGCAAACGAAGGGAGGGCCTCTACAATGAGCAGTTCTTC.